Detailed here is one T cell receptor beta chain. Its antigen is unknown. A much larger clone differs by one base, so this may be a read error. The CDR3 does not close with the conserved phenylalanine or tryptophan, likely indicating a read error. The sample comes from a study of T cells in Graves' hyperthyroidism and ophthalmopathy. Exclusion followed for patients with uncontrolled infection, other autoimmune disease, pregnancy or lactation. Amplified TCR beta CDR3 regions derived from RNA transcripts. Researchers ran a first-round RT-PCR on the TCR CDR3 using the HTBI primer set. TCRdb used MiXCR to reprocess the multiplex PCR reads, holding one entry per CDR3 protein. The data contain more than 300,000 distinct CDR3 sequences, approximately 14% of them singletons. Overall study findings and caveats: Ophthalmopathy was identified by the model a median around 5.9 months ahead of onset. Ophthalmopathy could be told apart from stable hyperthyroidism with a 13 V-J model. Most thyroid clonotypes that were expanded above 0.001 also turned up in blood.

This sequence was found in a young woman with Graves' ophthalmopathy. Sequenced: blood.

The CDR3: CASSSVYGYTS. The CDR3 bases are TGTGCCAGCAGTTCGGTGTATGGCTACACCTCC. V usage is TRBV12-3 or TRBV12-4 and J usage is TRBJ1-2; D is ambiguous. Trimming cost V 4 bases and J 5 bases, with 5 bases left between them. CDR3 length equals 11 residues.